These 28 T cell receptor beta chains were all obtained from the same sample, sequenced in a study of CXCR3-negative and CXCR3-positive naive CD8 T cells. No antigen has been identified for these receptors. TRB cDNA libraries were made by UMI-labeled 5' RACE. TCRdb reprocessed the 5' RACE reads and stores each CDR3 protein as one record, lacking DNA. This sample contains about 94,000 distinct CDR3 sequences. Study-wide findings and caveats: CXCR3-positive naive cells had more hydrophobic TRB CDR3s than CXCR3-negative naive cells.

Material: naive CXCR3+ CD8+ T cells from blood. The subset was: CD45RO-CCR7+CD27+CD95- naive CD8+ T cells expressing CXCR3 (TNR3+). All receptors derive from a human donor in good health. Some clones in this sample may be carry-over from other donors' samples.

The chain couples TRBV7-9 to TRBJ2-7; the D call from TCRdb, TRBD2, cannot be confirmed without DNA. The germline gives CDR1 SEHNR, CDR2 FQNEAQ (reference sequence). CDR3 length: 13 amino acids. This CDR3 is CASSAAGGQEQYF.

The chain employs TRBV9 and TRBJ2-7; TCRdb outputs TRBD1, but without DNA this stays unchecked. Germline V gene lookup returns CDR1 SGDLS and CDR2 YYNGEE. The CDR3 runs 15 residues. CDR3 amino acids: CASSVGGTGGFEQYF.

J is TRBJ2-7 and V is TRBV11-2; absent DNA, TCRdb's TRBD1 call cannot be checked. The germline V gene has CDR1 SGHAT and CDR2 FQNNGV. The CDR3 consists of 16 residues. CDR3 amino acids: CASSLASWDNAYEQYF.

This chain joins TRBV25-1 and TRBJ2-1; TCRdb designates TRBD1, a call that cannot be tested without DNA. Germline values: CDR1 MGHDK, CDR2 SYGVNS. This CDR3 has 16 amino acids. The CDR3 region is CASRELGGAGNNEQFF.

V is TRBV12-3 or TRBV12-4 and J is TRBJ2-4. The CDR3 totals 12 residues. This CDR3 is CASSLGPNIQYF.

CDR3 sequence reads: CASSGMWDTQYF. The chain carries TRBV19 and TRBJ2-3. The CDR3 loop spans 12 amino acids. Germline CDR1 reads LNHDA; CDR2 reads SQIVND (reference sequence).

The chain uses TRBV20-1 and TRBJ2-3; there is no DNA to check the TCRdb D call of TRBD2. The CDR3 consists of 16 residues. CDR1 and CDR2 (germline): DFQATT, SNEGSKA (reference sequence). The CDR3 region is CSANLGLADTTDTQYF.

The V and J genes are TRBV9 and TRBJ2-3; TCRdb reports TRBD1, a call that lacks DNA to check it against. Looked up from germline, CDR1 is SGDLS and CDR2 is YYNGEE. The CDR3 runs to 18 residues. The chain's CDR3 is CASSVSIDGQGRTDTQYF.

CDR3: CASSQDEVYVQQYF. The chain uses TRBV4-1 and TRBJ2-7. The CDR3 has 14 amino acids. Germline V lookup: CDR1 MGHRA, CDR2 YSYEKL.

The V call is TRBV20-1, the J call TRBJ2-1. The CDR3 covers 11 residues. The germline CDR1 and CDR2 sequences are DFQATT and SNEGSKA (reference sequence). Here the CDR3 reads CSARGENEQFF.

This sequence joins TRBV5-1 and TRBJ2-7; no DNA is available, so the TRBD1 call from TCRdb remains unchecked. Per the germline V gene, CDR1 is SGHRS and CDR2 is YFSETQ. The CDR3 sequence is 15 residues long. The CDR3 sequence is CASSFLYRTGYEQYF.

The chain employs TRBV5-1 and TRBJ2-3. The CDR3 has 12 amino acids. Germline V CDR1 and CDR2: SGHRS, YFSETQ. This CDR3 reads CASSLNRDTQYF. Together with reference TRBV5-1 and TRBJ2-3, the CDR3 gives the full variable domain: KAGVTQTPRYLIKTRGQQVTLSCSPISGHRSVSWYQQTPGQGLQFLFEYFSETQRNKGNFPGRFSGRQFSNSRSEMNVSTLELGDSALYLCASSLNRDTQYFGPGTRLTVL.

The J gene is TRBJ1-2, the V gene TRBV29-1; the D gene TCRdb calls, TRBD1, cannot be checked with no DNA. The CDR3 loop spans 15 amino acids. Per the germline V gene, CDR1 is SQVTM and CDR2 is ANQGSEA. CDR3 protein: CSVEDRQGAAYGYTF.

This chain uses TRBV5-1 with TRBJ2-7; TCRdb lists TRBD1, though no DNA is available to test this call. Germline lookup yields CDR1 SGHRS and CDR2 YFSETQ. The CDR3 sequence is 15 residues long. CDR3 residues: CASSDGQAISYEQYF.

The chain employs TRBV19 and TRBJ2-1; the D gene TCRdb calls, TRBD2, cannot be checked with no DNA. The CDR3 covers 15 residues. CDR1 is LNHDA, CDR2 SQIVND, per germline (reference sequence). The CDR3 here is CASSSIAGPYNEQFF.

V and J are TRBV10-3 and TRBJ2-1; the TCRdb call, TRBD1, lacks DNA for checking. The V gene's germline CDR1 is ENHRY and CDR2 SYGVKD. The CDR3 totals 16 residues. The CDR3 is CAISETGGGSYNEQFF.

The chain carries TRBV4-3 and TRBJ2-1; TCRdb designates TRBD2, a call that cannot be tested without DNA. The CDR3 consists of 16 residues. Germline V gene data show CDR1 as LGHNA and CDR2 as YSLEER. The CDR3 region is CASSPRLAGDVDEQFF.

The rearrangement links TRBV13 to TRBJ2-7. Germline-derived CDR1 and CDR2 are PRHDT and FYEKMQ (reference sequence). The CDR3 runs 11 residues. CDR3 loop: CASSLMAEQYF.

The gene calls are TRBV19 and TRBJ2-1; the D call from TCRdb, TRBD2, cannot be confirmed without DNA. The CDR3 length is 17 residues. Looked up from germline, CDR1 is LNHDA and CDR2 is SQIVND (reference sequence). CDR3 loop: CASSPDPPGGSYNEQFF.

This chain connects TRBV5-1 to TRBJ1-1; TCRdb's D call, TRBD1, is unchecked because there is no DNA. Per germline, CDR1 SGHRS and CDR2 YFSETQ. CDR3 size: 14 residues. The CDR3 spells CTSSLSGSGAEAFF.

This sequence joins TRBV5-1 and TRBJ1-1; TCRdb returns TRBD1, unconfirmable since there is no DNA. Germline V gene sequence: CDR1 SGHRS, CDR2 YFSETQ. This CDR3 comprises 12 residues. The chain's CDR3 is CASSLVGGEAFF.

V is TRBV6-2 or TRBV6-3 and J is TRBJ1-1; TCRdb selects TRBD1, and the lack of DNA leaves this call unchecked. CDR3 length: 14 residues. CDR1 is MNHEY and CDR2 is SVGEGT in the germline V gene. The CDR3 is CASSLIGANTEAFF.

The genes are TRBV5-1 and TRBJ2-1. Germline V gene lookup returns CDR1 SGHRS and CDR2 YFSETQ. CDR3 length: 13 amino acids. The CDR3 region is CASSPYRPQEQFF.

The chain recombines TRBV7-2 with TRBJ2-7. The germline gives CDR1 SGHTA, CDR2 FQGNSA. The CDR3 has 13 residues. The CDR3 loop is CASRASGRYEQYF.

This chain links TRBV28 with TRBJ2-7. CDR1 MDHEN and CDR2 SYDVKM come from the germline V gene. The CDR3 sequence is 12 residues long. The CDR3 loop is CASSWGRGEQYF.

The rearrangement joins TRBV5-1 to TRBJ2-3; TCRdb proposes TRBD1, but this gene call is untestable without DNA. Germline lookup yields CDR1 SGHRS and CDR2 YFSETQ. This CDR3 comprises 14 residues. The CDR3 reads CASSTGDSTDTQYF.

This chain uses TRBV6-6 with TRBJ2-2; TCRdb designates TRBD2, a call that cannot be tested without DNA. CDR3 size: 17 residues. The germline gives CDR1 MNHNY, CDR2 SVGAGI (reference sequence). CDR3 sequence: CASSGTLAEDNTGELFF.

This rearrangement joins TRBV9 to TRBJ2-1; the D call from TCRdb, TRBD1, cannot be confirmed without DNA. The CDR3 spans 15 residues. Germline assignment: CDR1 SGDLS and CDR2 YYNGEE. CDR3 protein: CASSVGGRSYNEQFF. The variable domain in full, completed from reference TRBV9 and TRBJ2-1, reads DSGVTQTPKHLITATGQRVTLRCSPRSGDLSVYWYQQSLDQGLQFLIQYYNGEERAKGNILERFSAQQFPDLHSELNLSSLELGDSALYFCASSVGGRSYNEQFFGPGTRLTVL.